This TCR beta chain was sequenced for a study of T cells expressing NK-cell markers. Findings and caveats of the study: It is unclear if expanded NKG2C-expressing clones target HCMV antigens. A handful of donors showed these clonotypes also leading the CD3+CD56-NKG2C+ fraction.

The germline V gene has CDR1 ENHRY and CDR2 SYGVKD. The CDR3 covers 15 residues. TCRdb re-called the 5' RACE reads; every CDR3 protein appears as one record, without DNA. Its clone listing holds about 370,000 distinct CDR3 sequences. A note on this clonotype: As yet, its antigen is unknown.

The V gene is TRBV10-3, the J gene TRBJ2-5; the D call of TRBD1 rests on TCRdb alone, since no DNA is present to check it. Sample: blood T cells: a sorted CD56 or NKG2C T cell subset, CD4+ or CD8+ T cells, or bulk PBMC T cells (not recorded which). The clonotype comes from a woman between 50 and 59 years old in good health. CDR3: CAITPGQGQDETQYF.